The clone carrying this TCR beta chain has a single count. Its target is not known. Run at survey level, the immunoSEQ assay was version v3.0. Each sample aimed for roughly 40,000-55,000 sequenced T-cell genomes. Profiling relied on immunoSEQ multiplex PCR, and the TCRdb table lists in-frame clones only, not all of them. The table records around 17,000 clones, approximately 90% of them present only once. This sample was taken from a study of long-term antiretroviral therapy in people with HIV. Study findings and constraints: An increase in diversity followed ART, yet levels stayed below transplant donor controls. Clones that had undergone expansion before ART prevailed in the repertoire throughout all time points.

The CDR3 consists of 15 residues. V was trimmed by 2 bases and J by 0 bases, leaving 8 bases between them. Germline assignment: CDR1 MNHEY and CDR2 SMNVEV (reference sequence). The receptor's source is a man aged 45-60 years with HIV. Sequences were derived from unsorted PBMCs, sampled 6.9 years after starting antiretroviral therapy. The V call is TRBV27, the J call TRBJ1-5, with no clear D. The CDR3 nucleotides are TGTGCCAGCAGTTTAGTGGTATATAGCAATCAGCCCCAGCATTTT. It translates to CASSLVVYSNQPQHF.